This T cell receptor (beta chain) emerged from a study of blood T cell repertoires in COVID-19. Background on the study: Donors in the United States, Italy and Spain gave samples during acute or convalescent COVID-19. T cells, B-cell-depleted T cells, or PBMCs provided the cDNA or gDNA that served as material.

Methods used by the authors: The assay estimated nucleated cells by amplifying reference gene primers. Data came from immunoSEQ multiplex PCR; TCRdb stores just in-frame clones and leaves some out. V and J calls and clone size are those listed in that table; D and trimming were worked out from the DNA. Counted here are about 110,000 clones, more than 70% occurring once; the ten biggest clones make up about 4.2%. V lost 7 bases, J lost 0 bases, and 6 bases stayed unmatched. Germline V gene data show CDR1 as MDHEN and CDR2 as SYDVKM. This CDR3 contains 15 residues. The chain combines TRBV28 with TRBJ2-3, with TRBD2 matching over 8 bases. This sequence originates from a human donor in a cohort sampled during active COVID-19. Sequencing input: peripheral blood. The CDR3 coding sequence is TGTGCCAGCATGACCCCTAGCGGGAGCACAGATACGCAGTATTTT. It yields the protein CASMTPSGSTDTQYF.